Listed here are 20 T cell receptor beta chains from one sample, sequenced in a study of blood T cells in healthy people across ages. The use of a sample-barcoded 5' primer and a J-beta primer mix characterized a second PCR of roughly 6 to 11 cycles. TCRdb passed the 5' RACE reads through MiXCR, listing each CDR3 protein once. The sample records roughly 550,000 distinct CDR3 sequences, about 24% being singletons. The same data also contributed to another study, on T cells of mothers and their children.

The specimen sequenced was blood. These TCRs come from a boy between 5 and 17 years old in good health.

V gene TRBV14 combines with J gene TRBJ2-5, with a possible D match to TRBD2 (6 bases). The CDR3 runs to 17 residues. With 1 base removed from V and 6 bases from J, the gap between germline ends came to 21 bases. CDR1 SGHDN and CDR2 FVKESK come from the germline V gene. The CDR3 DNA reads as TGTGCCAGCAGCCAAGGATTTACCCTGAGCGGGCTAAAGACCCAGTACTTC. Protein sequence: CASSQGFTLSGLKTQYF. Full variable domain (outside the CDR3, taken from reference TRBV14 and TRBJ2-5): EAGVTQFPSHSVIEKGQTVTLRCDPISGHDNLYWYRRVMGKEIKFLLHFVKESKQDESGMPNNRFLAERTGGTYSTLKVQPAELEDSGVYFCASSQGFTLSGLKTQYFGPGTRLLVL.

Only a few counts were recorded for this clonotype. The V gene is TRBV2, the J gene TRBJ1-1, with 7 bases fitting TRBD1. CDR3 length: 14 amino acids. The junction had 6 bases not matched to a gene; V was cut back by 5 bases and J by 3 bases. The germline gives CDR1 SNHLY, CDR2 FYNNEI. CDR3 bases: TGTGCCAGCAGTACTAAACAGGGGTACACTGAAGCTTTCTTT. It yields the protein CASSTKQGYTEAFF.

J is TRBJ2-5 and V is TRBV28; tentatively, D is TRBD1 (7 bases). The CDR3 sequence is 11 residues long. V lost 5 bases, J lost 13 bases, and 14 bases lay in between. The germline gives CDR1 MDHEN, CDR2 SYDVKM. CDR3 sequence: CASSPRQGGYF. The CDR3 DNA reads as TGTGCCAGCAGTCCTCGCCAGGGGGGGTACTTC. Looking up the rest from reference TRBV28 and TRBJ2-5 gives the full variable domain: DVKVTQSSRYLVKRTGEKVFLECVQDMDHENMFWYRQDPGLGLRLIYFSYDVKMKEKGDIPEGYSVSREKKERFSLILESASTNQTSMYLCASSPRQGGYFGPGTRLLVL.

The CDR3 loop is CSARGLAGSSPYF. The CDR3 DNA reads as TGCAGTGCTAGAGGACTAGCGGGTTCCTCTCCGTACTTC. The chain carries TRBV20-1 and TRBJ2-7; 10 nucleotides match TRBD2. Germline CDR1 reads DFQATT; CDR2 reads SNEGSKA (reference sequence). V lost 1 base and J lost 12; bases outside the gene matches: 9. CDR3 size: 13 residues.

The J gene is TRBJ2-5, the V gene TRBV7-2, with 12 bases fitting TRBD2. The germline gives CDR1 SGHTA, CDR2 FQGNSA. This CDR3 contains 18 residues. V dropped 3 bases and J dropped 5; count of bases not matched to a gene: 13. This CDR3 is CASSFLSPRLAGEETQYF. In DNA, the CDR3 is TGTGCCAGCAGCTTCCTTTCCCCACGACTAGCGGGAGAGGAGACCCAGTACTTC.

This clonotype was seen only a few times. The V call is TRBV11-2, the J call TRBJ2-3, with no clear D. CDR1 and CDR2 (germline): SGHAT, FQNNGV. V dropped 4 bases and J dropped 0 bases, with 8 bases sitting between them. The CDR3 spans 14 residues. CDR3 loop: CASSSWTSTDTQYF. DNA for the CDR3: TGTGCCAGCAGCTCGTGGACGAGCACAGATACGCAGTATTTT.

The chain recombines TRBV3-1 with TRBJ2-3; TRBD2 agrees at 11 bases. The CDR3 runs to 16 residues. Trimming cost V 0 bases and J 5 bases; bases outside gene matches: 4. Per germline, CDR1 LGHDT and CDR2 YNNKEL (reference sequence). In DNA form, the CDR3 reads TGTGCCAGCAGCCAAGAACCGGGACTAGCGGAAGATACGCAGTATTTT. Amino acids: CASSQEPGLAEDTQYF.

The rearrangement links TRBV27 to TRBJ2-7; TRBD2 matches at 11 bases. Trimming cost V 6 bases and J 5 bases; bases outside gene matches: 3. The CDR3 contains 13 residues. Germline-derived CDR1 and CDR2 are MNHEY and SMNVEV (reference sequence). CDR3 sequence: CASSSTSGDEQYF. The DNA for the CDR3 is TGTGCCAGCAGCTCGACTAGCGGGGACGAGCAGTACTTC.

The chain has TRBV7-2 and TRBJ1-5; D is unclear. The CDR3 totals 16 residues. Trimming removed 1 base at V and 0 bases at J, with 10 bases between. Looked up from germline, CDR1 is SGHTA and CDR2 is FQGNSA. The CDR3 protein is CASSLVGRSSNQPQHF. CDR3 nucleotides: TGTGCCAGCAGCTTAGTAGGCAGGTCTAGCAATCAGCCCCAGCATTTT.

This clonotype has a single count. The chain joins TRBV10-3 to TRBJ2-5; D remains ambiguous. The better agreement between TRBJ2-1 and the DNA end casts doubt on the J call. CDR1 is ENHRY and CDR2 is SYGVKD in the germline V gene. The length of the CDR3 is 11 residues. For the CDR3, the DNA is TGTGCCATCATGGGCGAGTACGAGCAGTTCTTC. Translation gives CAIMGEYEQFF.

This clonotype has just a few counts. This chain connects TRBV18 to TRBJ1-5; D uncertain. CDR1 KGHSH and CDR2 LQKENI come from the germline V gene. The CDR3 has 14 residues. V was clipped by 8 bases and J by 2 bases, with 13 bases between them. CDR3 protein: CASPLPGGNQPQHF. The CDR3 nucleotides are TGTGCCAGCCCACTACCCGGTGGCAATCAGCCCCAGCATTTT.

This sequence joins TRBV20-1 and TRBJ2-7; TRBD2 might be the D (5 bases). Per germline, CDR1 DFQATT and CDR2 SNEGSKA (reference sequence). Between the trimmed V and J ends, which lost 0 bases and 4 bases, there was a span of 10 bases. CDR3 length: 13 residues. CDR3 in DNA: TGCAGTGCTAGAGAGGGAGCTGGGTACGAGCAGTACTTC. Protein product: CSAREGAGYEQYF.

The V and J genes are TRBV4-1 and TRBJ1-1; a weak D match, TRBD1 (6 bases). V was trimmed by 1 base and J by 9 bases, leaving 18 bases between them. The CDR3 has 15 residues. Germline V gene sequence: CDR1 MGHRA, CDR2 YSYEKL. The CDR3 DNA is TGCGCCAGCAGCCAAGGGCAGGCCCCCAGGGACAAAGCTTTCTTT. It translates to CASSQGQAPRDKAFF.

CDR3 nucleotide sequence: TGTGCCAGCAGCGAGGGACAGGGGTCTTGGAATGAGCAGTTCTTC. This translates into CASSEGQGSWNEQFF. The V gene is TRBV6-5, the J gene TRBJ2-5; TRBD1 agrees at 10 bases. The J call may be incorrect, as the DNA end agrees better with TRBJ2-1. The CDR3 contains 15 residues. Germline V gives CDR1 MNHEY, CDR2 SVGAGI.

This clonotype was observed a handful of times. The CDR3 spells CASSFSASVSYEQYF. In DNA, the CDR3 is TGTGCCAGCAGCTTTTCGGCTAGCGTCTCCTACGAGCAGTACTTC. J is TRBJ2-7 and V is TRBV7-2, with D maybe TRBD2 (6 bases). The V and J ends lost 3 bases and 0 bases respectively, with 12 bases between them. The CDR3 is made up of 15 amino acids. The germline gives CDR1 SGHTA, CDR2 FQGNSA.

The chain joins TRBV5-1 to TRBJ2-4, with no clear D. Between the trimmed V and J ends, which lost 1 base and 0 bases, there was a span of 11 bases. Germline V gene lookup returns CDR1 SGHRS and CDR2 YFSETQ. This CDR3 spans 16 amino acids. For the CDR3, the DNA is TGCGCCAGCAGCTTGTCAGTGACTTTAGCCAAAAACATTCAGTACTTC. Amino acids: CASSLSVTLAKNIQYF.

This clonotype was recorded a few times. The V and J genes are TRBV27 and TRBJ2-3; D assignment may be TRBD1 or TRBD2 (5 bases each). This CDR3 comprises 15 residues. V was cut by 3 bases and J by 2 bases, with 12 bases left in between. CDR1 and CDR2 (germline): MNHEY, SMNVEV (reference sequence). CDR3 amino acids: CASSLGPHNTDTQYF. In nucleotides, the CDR3 is TGTGCCAGCAGTTTGGGACCGCATAACACAGATACGCAGTATTTT.

This chain connects TRBV20-1 to TRBJ1-5; D unresolved. The CDR3 sequence is 17 residues long. Germline V gene data show CDR1 as DFQATT and CDR2 as SNEGSKA (reference sequence). V dropped 5 bases and J dropped 0 bases, with 20 bases sitting between them. The CDR3 bases are TGCAGTGCTGCCGGCAGTGACATCTCGTATAGCAATCAGCCCCAGCATTTT. Translating it yields CSAAGSDISYSNQPQHF.

This chain joins TRBV4-3 and TRBJ2-5; 7 nucleotides line up with TRBD2. The V gene's germline CDR1 is LGHNA and CDR2 YSLEER. Trimming took 4 bases from V and 5 from J; bases not matched to a gene: 16. This CDR3 has 17 residues. The CDR3 region is CASSLRWGEGRYETQYF. The CDR3 nucleotides are TGCGCCAGCAGCCTCCGATGGGGGGAGGGCCGGTATGAGACCCAGTACTTC.

This clonotype has just a few counts. This rearrangement joins TRBV6-2 or TRBV6-3 to TRBJ2-7, with 8 bases that match TRBD1. Per the germline V gene, CDR1 is MNHEY and CDR2 is SVGEGT. Trimming at V came to 6 bases and at J to 0 bases, leaving 7 bases not matched to a gene. The CDR3 runs to 15 residues. The CDR3 protein is CASRRDRSTSYEQYF. The DNA for the CDR3 is TGTGCCAGCAGGCGGGACAGGTCAACCTCCTACGAGCAGTACTTC.